The text below deals with one T cell receptor beta chain. What it binds is unknown. The data were taken from a study of T cell responses to AZD1222 COVID-19 vaccine. Overall study findings and caveats: The CD4 TCRs associated with vaccination extended across spike and predominated at 160-218 and 743-854. Clonal diversity may have been underestimated in mostly white British donors.

TCRdb's table, derived via immunoSEQ multiplex PCR, lists solely in-frame clones and lacks some. This sample yields more than 85,000 clones, of which 88% are seen a single time; around 8.4% belongs to the top ten. This specimen consisted of peripheral blood, obtained on day 0 of AZD1222 vaccination. This TCR came from an adult in good health.

CDR3 nucleotides: TGTGCCAGCAGTTTCCGGGGCTCGGGAAACACCATATATTTT. It translates to CASSFRGSGNTIYF. The rearrangement uses TRBV27 and TRBJ1-3; the D gene is possibly TRBD1 (5 bases). CDR3 length: 14 residues. V shed 3 bases and J shed 4 bases, with 10 bases lying between them. Germline V lookup: CDR1 MNHEY, CDR2 SMNVEV (reference sequence).